This T cell receptor beta chain was documented in a study of OX40 agonist ivuxolimab in advanced cancers. Across the study: At 0.01 to 10 mg/kg, ivuxolimab was administered intravenously to patients every 2 weeks.

Study outcomes and limitations: Some nonresponders also had low normalized T-cell clonal expansion.

Here immunoSEQ multiplex PCR was the method, and the copy in TCRdb shows in-frame clones only, minus some. The profile shows around 75,000 clones, roughly 91% of them singletons. Note on this clone: Its antigen is currently unknown.

This CDR3 comprises 13 residues. Germline lookup yields CDR1 LGHNA and CDR2 YNFKEQ. V lost 4 bases, J lost 4 bases, and 8 bases lay in between. This sample comprised CD4+ or CD8+ T cells sorted from blood, obtained in a trial of the OX40 agonist ivuxolimab. The V call is TRBV4-2, the J call TRBJ1-5; no clear D gene. The clonotype was recovered from an adult with an advanced solid tumor such as melanoma, head and neck, liver or kidney cancer. The CDR3 nucleotides read TGTGCCAGCAGCCCCGGCGGTAATCAGCCCCAGCATTTT. This encodes CASSPGGNQPQHF.